The TCR beta chain described here comes from a study of naive and memory T cell subsets. Broader study findings: Over 90% of naive TCR sequences appeared only once after error correction, unlike memory subsets. Gini index rose across naive, CM, EM and EMRA in CD4 and CD8.

With 7 bases removed from V and 10 bases from J, the gap between germline ends came to 12 bases. CDR1 and CDR2 (germline): SQVTM, ANQGSEA. This CDR3 spans 10 amino acids. Sequential positive selection took CD4 T cells first, then CD8 T cells. Cells stained for CD3, CD4, CD8, CD45RA, CD27 and viability were sorted into four CD45RA/CD27 subsets. Both TRBC1 and TRBC2 were covered by a beta constant-region primer of two equimolar oligonucleotides. The ligated cDNA underwent four PCR rounds using SP2 and nested alpha and beta constant-region primers. TCRdb analysed the UMI-ligation and nested PCR reads with MiXCR anew, one entry per CDR3 protein. This sample has about 120,000 distinct CDR3 sequences; around a third occur once, and the top ten carry less than 1%. This clonotype was counted a few times. What it recognizes is unknown.

The sample consisted of central memory CD4+ T cells from blood. The sequence came from a human donor in good health. The chain joins TRBV29-1 to TRBJ2-3; D is ambiguous. The CDR3 spells CSDDRLAQYF. CDR3 nucleotide sequence: TGCAGCGACGACCGACTCGCGCAGTATTTT.